Each of the 27 T cell receptor beta chains below was sequenced from the same sample in a study of T cell repertoires in cytomegalovirus infection. TCRdb analysed the reads with MiXCR anew, one entry per CDR3 protein. The top ten hold 2.5% to 3.5% of the sample, which has around 740,000 distinct CDR3 sequences, 35% to 45% seen once. Sequenced input: PBMCs. Receptor source: a human donor in good health (CMV status not recorded). Some clones in this sample may be carry-over from other donors' samples.

V usage is TRBV5-4 and J usage is TRBJ2-7; 9 bases line up with TRBD1. This CDR3 has 15 residues. The V gene's germline CDR1 is SGHNT and CDR2 YYREEE (reference sequence). V was pared by 1 base and J by 5 bases, with 7 bases of the junction left unmatched. DNA for the CDR3: TGTGCCAGCAGCTTGACCGGGACAGGGCCCCACGAGCAGTACTTC. It translates to CASSLTGTGPHEQYF.

The chain couples TRBV7-3 to TRBJ1-5; TRBD1 matches at 7 bases. After removal of 5 bases from V and 0 bases from J, the junction contained 13 bases not matched to a gene. Germline lookup yields CDR1 SGHTA and CDR2 FQGTGA. The CDR3 spans 18 residues. The CDR3 is CASSRSGQLSYSNQPQHF. In nucleotides, the CDR3 is TGTGCCAGCAGCAGGTCGGGACAGCTTTCCTATAGCAATCAGCCCCAGCATTTT.

V gene TRBV6-2 or TRBV6-3 combines with J gene TRBJ2-6; no definite D call. V dropped 10 bases and J dropped 2 bases, with 15 bases sitting between them. The CDR3 loop spans 15 amino acids. Germline CDR1 MNHEY, CDR2 SVGEGT. The CDR3 DNA is TGTGCCACCCGGCTTGGGGTAGCTGGGGCCAACGTCCTGACTTTC. This encodes CATRLGVAGANVLTF.

This clonotype was detected ten times or more. V gene TRBV7-9 combines with J gene TRBJ2-1; no clear D gene. CDR1 SEHNR and CDR2 FQNEAQ come from the germline V gene (reference sequence). The CDR3 consists of 13 residues. V lost 7 bases to trimming and J lost 9 bases, with 16 bases between them. The CDR3 spells CASTRGPHGEQFF. CDR3 sequence (DNA): TGTGCCAGCACTCGCGGACCCCACGGTGAGCAGTTCTTC.

In its sample, this clonotype was seen a few times. This sequence joins TRBV7-9 and TRBJ1-1, with no clear D. Trimming left V 4 bases short and J 1 base short, with 10 bases between. Germline V lookup: CDR1 SEHNR, CDR2 FQNEAQ (reference sequence). The CDR3 extends over 14 amino acids. CDR3 in DNA: TGTGCCAGCAGCTCAATGCCGGGGAACACTGAAGCTTTCTTT. Protein sequence: CASSSMPGNTEAFF.

This clonotype has only a few counts. CDR3 loop: CASSLGQAMNTEAFF. For the CDR3, the DNA is TGTGCCAGCAGCTTAGGACAGGCCATGAACACTGAAGCTTTCTTT. This chain connects TRBV7-8 to TRBJ1-1, with D possibly being TRBD1 (6 bases). Germline CDR1 reads SGHVS; CDR2 reads FQNEAQ. The CDR3 spans 15 residues. Deletions cut 1 base from V and 0 bases from J, with 9 bases between.

This clonotype was picked up a small number of times. The V gene is TRBV12-5, the J gene TRBJ2-1; 10 nucleotides match TRBD1. Germline loops: CDR1 LGHNT, CDR2 FRNRAP. Unmatched junction bases numbered 6, after V lost 4 bases and J lost 6 bases. The length of the CDR3 is 15 residues. The CDR3 loop is CASGSDRGKVNEQFF. The DNA for the CDR3 is TGTGCTAGTGGTTCGGACAGGGGGAAGGTCAATGAGCAGTTCTTC.

As DNA, the CDR3 is TGTGCCAGCAGTGAACCGGGGAACGTGGAGCTGTTTTTT. Protein product: CASSEPGNVELFF. The rearrangement links TRBV25-1 to TRBJ2-2, with D maybe TRBD2 (5 bases). The CDR3 runs 13 residues. Deletions cut 2 bases from V and 10 bases from J, with 11 bases between. The germline V gene has CDR1 MGHDK and CDR2 SYGVNS. Full variable domain (rest looked up from reference TRBV25-1 and TRBJ2-2): EADIYQTPRYLVIGTGKKITLECSQTMGHDKMYWYQQDPGMELHLIHYSYGVNSTEKGDLSSESTVSRIRTEHFPLTLESARPSHTSQYLCASSEPGNVELFFGEGSRLTVL.

This clonotype has at least ten counts. The V gene is TRBV28, the J gene TRBJ1-5; 8 bases fit TRBD1. CDR3 size: 15 residues. After removal of 1 base from V and 2 bases from J, the junction contained 1 base not matched to a gene. Germline CDR1 reads MDHEN; CDR2 reads SYDVKM. The CDR3 spells CASSLSGQGNQPQHF. In DNA form, the CDR3 reads TGTGCCAGCAGTTTATCGGGACAGGGCAATCAGCCCCAGCATTTT.

The rearrangement joins TRBV28 to TRBJ2-7; D is uncertain. V was trimmed by 9 bases and J by 4 bases, leaving 16 bases between them. Germline-derived CDR1 and CDR2 are MDHEN and SYDVKM. The CDR3 sequence is 13 residues long. As DNA, the CDR3 is TGTGCCAGTTCCCCTTTTTACCGTTACGAGCAGTACTTC. Residues: CASSPFYRYEQYF.

Only a few counts were recorded for this clonotype. The CDR3 protein is CASSTGTGVGSSYNEQFF. CDR3 nucleotides: TGTGCCAGTAGTACCGGGACAGGGGTCGGCAGCTCCTACAATGAGCAGTTCTTC. The rearrangement links TRBV19 to TRBJ2-1; 10 nucleotides match TRBD1. Germline V CDR1 and CDR2: LNHDA, SQIVND (reference sequence). Trimming cost V 4 bases and J 0 bases; bases outside gene matches: 9. There are 18 residues in the CDR3.

V usage is TRBV7-6 and J usage is TRBJ1-2, with D possibly being TRBD1 (5 bases). V lost 5 bases and J 7 bases, leaving 20 bases between the germline ends. CDR3 length: 15 residues. CDR1 and CDR2 from the germline V gene are SGHVS and FNYEAQ. As DNA, the CDR3 is TGTGCCAGCAGCACCTCCGGAGGGGCCTTTAGTGGCTACACCTTC. Translated, it gives CASSTSGGAFSGYTF. Full variable domain (rest looked up from reference TRBV7-6 and TRBJ1-2): GAGVSQSPRYKVTKRGQDVALRCDPISGHVSLYWYRQALGQGPEFLTYFNYEAQQDKSGLPNDRFSAERPEGSISTLTIQRTEQRDSAMYRCASSTSGGAFSGYTFGSGTRLTVV.

This chain connects TRBV11-2 to TRBJ2-5; 9 bases line up with TRBD1. The CDR3 runs to 15 residues. CDR1 is SGHAT and CDR2 is FQNNGV in the germline V gene. The V segment lost 6 bases and the J segment 6 bases; nucleotides outside the gene matches: 11. CDR3 nucleotide sequence: TGTGCCAGCAGTCGACCCGGGACAGGGCTGCAGACCCAGTACTTC. It translates to CASSRPGTGLQTQYF.

CDR3 DNA: TGTGCCAGCAGCCAAGCTCAGGGGTGGCTCCGGCGGGAGACCCAGTACTTC. It translates to CASSQAQGWLRRETQYF. The chain links TRBV14 to TRBJ2-5; the D gene is possibly TRBD1 (6 bases). Germline CDR1 and CDR2: SGHDN and FVKESK. V was pared by 1 base and J by 5 bases, with 20 bases between. This CDR3 contains 17 residues.

This clonotype occurred a few times. The CDR3 spells CASTSGRAGWDEQFF. The CDR3 nucleotides read TGTGCCAGCACCTCCGGGAGGGCCGGTTGGGATGAGCAGTTCTTC. V gene TRBV12-3 or TRBV12-4 combines with J gene TRBJ2-1; 8 bases agree with TRBD2. J gave up 8 bases and V 7 bases, and 13 bases lay outside the gene matches. This CDR3 region has 15 residues.

CDR3 in DNA: TGCAGCGTTGATCTAGTTAGACAGGGGGAACCCTACGAGCAGTACTTC. Encoded protein: CSVDLVRQGEPYEQYF. This chain uses TRBV29-1 with TRBJ2-7, with TRBD1 identical over 9 bases. Trimming at V came to 3 bases and at J to 2 bases, leaving 11 bases not matched to a gene. Germline-derived CDR1 and CDR2 are SQVTM and ANQGSEA. This CDR3 has 16 amino acids.

The chain couples TRBV5-1 to TRBJ1-1, with TRBD1 matching over 9 bases. This CDR3 contains 17 residues. Trimming removed 1 base from V and 0 bases from J; junction bases left unmatched: 7. CDR1 is SGHRS, CDR2 YFSETQ, per germline. The CDR3 sequence is CASSLKGTGSMNTEAFF. In nucleotides, the CDR3 is TGCGCCAGCAGCTTGAAGGGGACAGGGTCCATGAACACTGAAGCTTTCTTT.

This clonotype has a handful of counts. The rearrangement links TRBV4-2 to TRBJ1-3; perhaps TRBD1 as D (5 bases). V was shortened by 1 base and J by 0 bases, with 10 bases between the two germline ends. From germline, CDR1 is LGHNA and CDR2 YNFKEQ. The CDR3 is 16 amino acids. The CDR3: CASSQGQPSSGNTIYF. For the CDR3, the DNA is TGTGCCAGCAGCCAAGGACAGCCGAGCTCTGGAAACACCATATATTTT.

This clonotype showed up just a few times. DNA of the CDR3: TGTGCCAGCAGAGGACAGGGGGCAGGGTCCGGGGAGCTGTTTTTT. Residues: CASRGQGAGSGELFF. The J gene is TRBJ2-2, the V gene TRBV6-2 or TRBV6-3; TRBD1 agrees at 11 bases. Germline lookup yields CDR1 MNHEY and CDR2 SVGEGT. The CDR3 is made up of 15 amino acids. V shed 6 bases and J 6 bases; nucleotides not matched to a gene: 6.

This chain uses TRBV27 with TRBJ2-3, with 9 bases fitting TRBD2. The CDR3 covers 17 residues. The junction had 10 bases not matched to a gene; V was cut back by 6 bases and J by 0 bases. CDR1 and CDR2 (germline): MNHEY, SMNVEV (reference sequence). Here the CDR3 DNA reads TGTGCCAGCAGACTTGGTAGCGGGGGAACTAGCACAGATACGCAGTATTTT. It encodes CASRLGSGGTSTDTQYF.

This clonotype has more than one count but fewer than ten. The chain links TRBV20-1 to TRBJ2-5, with TRBD1 as a possible D gene (6 bases). V lost 6 bases, J lost 1 base, and 15 bases lay in between. CDR3 size: 14 residues. Germline CDR1 is DFQATT and CDR2 is SNEGSKA (reference sequence). For the CDR3, the DNA is TGCAGTGCGTCTCGTGGCAGGGGCCAAGAGACCCAGTACTTC. Translation: CSASRGRGQETQYF.

The V and J genes are TRBV5-4 and TRBJ2-5, with 15 bases fitting TRBD2. This CDR3 region has 18 residues. From germline, CDR1 is SGHNT and CDR2 YYREEE (reference sequence). V gave up 5 bases and J gave up 1 base; unmatched junction bases: 9. CDR3 bases: TGTGCCAGCAGACTCGGGACTAGCGGGGGGCGAAGCCAAGAGACCCAGTACTTC. It codes for CASRLGTSGGRSQETQYF.

The gene calls are TRBV10-3 and TRBJ2-2; 7 bases fit TRBD1. The CDR3 is made up of 16 amino acids. With V trimmed by 6 bases and J by 0 bases, 7 bases remained unmatched. Germline V gives CDR1 ENHRY, CDR2 SYGVKD. This CDR3 reads CAISSRTGPNTGELFF. CDR3 bases: TGTGCCATCAGCTCAAGGACAGGTCCGAACACCGGGGAGCTGTTTTTT.

This chain links TRBV6-2 or TRBV6-3 with TRBJ2-1; maybe TRBD2 (6 bases). The length of the CDR3 is 15 residues. Trimming took 5 bases from V and 4 from J, leaving 15 bases between them. From germline, CDR1 is MNHEY and CDR2 SVGEGT. CDR3: CASSEERLVYNEQFF. The DNA for the CDR3 is TGTGCCAGCAGTGAAGAGAGACTAGTGTACAATGAGCAGTTCTTC.

This clonotype is a singleton in its sample. The rearrangement links TRBV7-2 to TRBJ1-4; a possible D gene is TRBD1 (5 bases). Germline CDR1 is SGHTA and CDR2 is FQGNSA. The length of the CDR3 is 14 residues. V was cut by 4 bases and J by 10 bases, with 16 bases left in between. CDR3 residues: CASSSNSWGVKLFF. The DNA for the CDR3 is TGTGCCAGCAGCTCGAACAGCTGGGGCGTAAAACTGTTTTTT.

This clonotype occurred a few times. The chain combines TRBV19 with TRBJ1-5; D is uncertain. This CDR3 region has 16 residues. Deletions cut 3 bases from V and 7 bases from J, with 19 bases between. Germline loops: CDR1 LNHDA, CDR2 SQIVND (reference sequence). DNA of the CDR3: TGTGCCAGTAGTATTTACGGGAATAGCGGTATACAGCCCCAGCATTTT. Its translation: CASSIYGNSGIQPQHF.

This clonotype was detected a few times. V and J are TRBV4-1 and TRBJ1-5; D call uncertain. V was pared by 0 bases and J by 6 bases, with 18 bases between. The germline CDR1 and CDR2 sequences are MGHRA and YSYEKL. The CDR3 length is 17 residues. The CDR3 DNA follows: TGCGCCAGCAGCCAAGAAGGATCCGGGCGTAGGGTTCAGCCCCAGCATTTT. Residues: CASSQEGSGRRVQPQHF.